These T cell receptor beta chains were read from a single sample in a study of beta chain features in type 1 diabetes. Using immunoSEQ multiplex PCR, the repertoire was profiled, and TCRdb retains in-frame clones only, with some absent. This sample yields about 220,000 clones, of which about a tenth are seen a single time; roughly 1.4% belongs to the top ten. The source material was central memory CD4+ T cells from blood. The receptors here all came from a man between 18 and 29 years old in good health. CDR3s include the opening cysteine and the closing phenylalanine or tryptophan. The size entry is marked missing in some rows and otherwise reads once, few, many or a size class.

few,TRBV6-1,CASTAGRSTDTQYF
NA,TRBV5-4,CASSQDPLAGGPRETQYF
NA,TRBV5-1,CASSLDSLNTEAFF
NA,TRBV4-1,CASSQGSWLGQTNEKLFF
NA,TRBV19,CASKPPQGRQPQHF
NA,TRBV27,CASSRTGTGYYNEQFF
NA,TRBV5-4,CASSQWGDTQYF
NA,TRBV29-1,CSGGAGPGETQYF
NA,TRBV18,CASSPPGLVNTGELFF
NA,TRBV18,CASSPIMVGTGELFF
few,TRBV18,CASSPPSLRGTEAFF
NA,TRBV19,CASSPRRNIAEAFF
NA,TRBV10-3,CAIMTTSGSGNSYNEQFF
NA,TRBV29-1,CSVPPWRGLDTEAFF
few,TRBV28,CASMEALSYNEQFF
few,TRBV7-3,CASSQETATDTQYF
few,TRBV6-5,CASSPQGGQETQYF
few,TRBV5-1,CASSLGGAGAEQYF
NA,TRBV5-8,CASSPGQGPGLEEKLFF
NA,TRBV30,CAWSVVGARGEAFF
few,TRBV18,CASSPTENTEAFF
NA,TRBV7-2,CASSFLGTGNTEAFF
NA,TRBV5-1,CASSLAPGISYNEQFF
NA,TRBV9,CASSARANTGELFF
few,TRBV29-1,CIAQTSRSGELFF
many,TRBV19,CASSIAWDTDTQYF
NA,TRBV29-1,CSSRDGKNEQYF
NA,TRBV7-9,CASSLGWGNYGYTF
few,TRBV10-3,CAISVPSGSSGEQFF
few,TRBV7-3,CASSSGGELFF